This is a list of T cell receptor beta chains from one sample in a study of shared clonotypes between healthy human individuals. Only in-frame clones appear in the TCRdb table, and some are missing; sequencing was by immunoSEQ multiplex PCR. The sample records some 2,000,000 clones, approximately 95% being singletons. Sequences were obtained from naive CD4+ T cells sorted from blood. The receptors shown here come from a man aged 18 to 29 in good health. CDR3s leave out the opening cysteine and the closing phenylalanine or tryptophan.

>TRBV30|TRBJ1-1|11
AWSGGGNTEAF
>TRBV28|TRBJ1-4|9
VVTGNEKLF
>TRBV6-6|TRBJ1-3|14
ASRHGQGHSGNTIY
>TRBV6-1|TRBJ2-2|14
ASSERLAGGAGELF
>TRBV9|TRBJ1-5|12
ASSGRGEGQPQH
>TRBV19|TRBJ2-3|13
ASGASRAGTDTQY
>TRBV4-1|TRBJ2-2|14
ASSQETRTKTGELF
>TRBV6-5|TRBJ1-1|12
ASSSPRGDTEAF
>TRBV9|TRBJ2-5|13
ASSALQGASETQY
>TRBV2|TRBJ2-7|10
ASGADSYEQY
>TRBV29-1|TRBJ2-1|12
SAQLAPSYNEQF
>TRBV11-3|TRBJ2-1|11
ASGPSGNNEQF
>TRBV5-4|TRBJ1-1|12
ASSQNNKNTEAF
>TRBV6-1|TRBJ1-1|12
ASSDQGASTEAF
>TRBV4-2|TRBJ2-7|13
ASSQDFGQGGEQY
>TRBV6-1|TRBJ2-5|11
AESDGGRGTQY
>TRBV9|TRBJ1-4|12
ASSVGSVNEKLF
>TRBV2|TRBJ2-2|13
ASRTEGVGTGELF
>TRBV19|TRBJ1-5|12
ASSRRDGGQPQH
>TRBV30|TRBJ2-7|10
AWSVSPYEQY
>TRBV5-1|TRBJ1-1|13
ASSPTLGGYTEAF
>TRBV7-2|TRBJ2-5|12
ASSLVPGRETQY
>TRBV14|TRBJ2-2|16
ASSQDFLAGVYTGELF
>TRBV6-6|TRBJ2-7|13
ASSPSGQGSYEQY
>TRBV12-5|TRBJ2-7|16
ASGLLGTGVPAAHEQY
>TRBV18|TRBJ1-2|12
ASSPVSDNYGYT
>TRBV4-1|TRBJ2-5|13
ASSQEKGLGETQY
>TRBV19|TRBJ2-2|16
ASSIELATGRLTGELF
>TRBV15|TRBJ1-2|12
ATSRDKQGDGYT
>TRBV4-1|TRBJ2-6|15
ASSQPGRNSGANVLT
>TRBV5-6|TRBJ2-7|9
ASSLFYEQY